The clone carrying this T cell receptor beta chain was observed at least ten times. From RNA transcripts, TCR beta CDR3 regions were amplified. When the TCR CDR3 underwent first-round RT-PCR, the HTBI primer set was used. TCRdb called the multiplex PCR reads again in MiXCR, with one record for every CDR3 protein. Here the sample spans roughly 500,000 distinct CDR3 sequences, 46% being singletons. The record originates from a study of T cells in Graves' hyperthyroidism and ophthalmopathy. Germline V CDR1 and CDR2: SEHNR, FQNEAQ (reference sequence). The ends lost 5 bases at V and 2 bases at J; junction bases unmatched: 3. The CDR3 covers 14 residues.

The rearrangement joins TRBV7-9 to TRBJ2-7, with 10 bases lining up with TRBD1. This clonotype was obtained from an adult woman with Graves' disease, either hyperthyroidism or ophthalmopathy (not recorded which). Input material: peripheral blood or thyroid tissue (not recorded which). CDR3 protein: CASSGTGAPYEQYF. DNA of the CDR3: TGTGCCAGCAGCGGGACAGGGGCCCCCTACGAGCAGTACTTC.